Below, 6 T cell receptor beta chains from the same sample are listed, as sequenced in a study of blood T cell repertoires in COVID-19. Method: immunoSEQ multiplex PCR; TCRdb's copy keeps in-frame clones and lacks some. The sample shows under 250,000 clones, around nine tenths of them seen only once. The sequencing sample was made of peripheral blood. The source of these receptors is a woman aged 60-75 years with acute or convalescent COVID-19.

The gene calls are TRBV3-1 (or the pseudogene TRBV3-2) and TRBJ2-1; 8 nucleotides align to TRBD2. The CDR3 covers 15 residues. V lost 3 bases, J lost 4 bases, and 5 bases stayed unmatched. CDR1 and CDR2 (germline): LGHDT, YNNKEL (reference sequence). The CDR3 sequence is CASSQNRGGYNEQFF. In nucleotides, the CDR3 is TGTGCCAGCAGCCAGAATCGGGGGGGATACAATGAGCAGTTCTTC.

The rearrangement joins TRBV15 to TRBJ2-1; TRBD1 agrees at 8 bases. The junction had 7 bases not matched to a gene; V was cut back by 5 bases and J by 4 bases. The CDR3 sequence is 15 residues long. CDR1 and CDR2 (germline): LNHNV, YYDKDF (reference sequence). CDR3 DNA: TGTGCCACCAGCCTCGACAGGGGCTCATACAATGAGCAGTTCTTC. Translating it yields CATSLDRGSYNEQFF.

In regard to this clone: Additional DNA sequences in this sample encode the identical CDR3. The genes are TRBV19 and TRBJ1-1; possible D gene TRBD1, 6 bases. The CDR3 is 15 amino acids. Deletions cut 2 bases from V and 2 bases from J, with 12 bases between. CDR1 is LNHDA, CDR2 SQIVND, per germline (reference sequence). CDR3 sequence (DNA): TGTGCCAGTAGTATATCAGGGGCCCTTAACACTGAAGCTTTCTTT. This sequence encodes CASSISGALNTEAFF.

The chain carries TRBV5-5 and TRBJ2-2, with D possibly matching TRBD1 (6 bases). Trimming pared 4 bases from V and 3 bases from J, leaving 7 bases between. Germline CDR1 reads SGHKS; CDR2 reads YYEKEE (reference sequence). The CDR3 sequence is 13 residues long. Here the CDR3 reads CASSPGDTGELFF. The CDR3 bases are TGTGCCAGCAGCCCAGGGGACACCGGGGAGCTGTTTTTT. Full variable domain (outside the CDR3, taken from reference TRBV5-5 and TRBJ2-2): DAGVTQSPTHLIKTRGQQVTLRCSPISGHKSVSWYQQVLGQGPQFIFQYYEKEERGRGNFPDRFSARQFPNYSSELNVNALLLGDSALYLCASSPGDTGELFFGEGSRLTVL.

This chain joins TRBV9 and TRBJ2-3; 14 bases line up with TRBD2. The CDR3 is 17 amino acids. The germline gives CDR1 SGDLS, CDR2 YYNGEE. The trim removed 3 bases at V and 2 bases at J, leaving 5 bases unmatched. The CDR3 is CASSAWTSGGHTDTQYF. The CDR3 DNA sequence: TGTGCCAGCAGCGCCTGGACTAGCGGGGGGCACACAGATACGCAGTATTTT.

CDR3 in amino acids: CASSWDSYEQYF. CDR3 DNA: TGTGCCAGCAGTTGGGACAGCTACGAGCAGTACTTC. This sequence joins TRBV6-6 and TRBJ2-7; 7 nucleotides agree with TRBD1. CDR1 and CDR2 (germline): MNHNY, SVGAGI (reference sequence). The CDR3 is 12 amino acids. V trimming: 4 bases; J trimming: 3 bases; junction bases outside the gene matches: 0.